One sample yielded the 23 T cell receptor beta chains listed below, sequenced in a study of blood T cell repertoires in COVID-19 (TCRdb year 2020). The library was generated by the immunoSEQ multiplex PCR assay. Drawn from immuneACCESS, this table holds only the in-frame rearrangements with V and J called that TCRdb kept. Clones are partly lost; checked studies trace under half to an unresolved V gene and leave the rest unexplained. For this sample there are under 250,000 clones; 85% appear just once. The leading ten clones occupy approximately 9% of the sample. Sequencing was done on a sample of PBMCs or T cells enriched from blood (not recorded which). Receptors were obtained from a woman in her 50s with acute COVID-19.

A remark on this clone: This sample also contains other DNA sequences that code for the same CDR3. This chain's CDR3 is CASSPRGNTEAFF. As DNA, the CDR3 is TGTGCCAGCTCCCCCAGGGGGAACACTGAAGCTTTCTTT. The gene calls are TRBV18 and TRBJ1-1; D might be TRBD1 (6 bases). Trimming left V 6 bases short and J 1 base short, with 9 bases between. This CDR3 region has 13 residues. The V gene's germline CDR1 is KGHSH and CDR2 LQKENI.

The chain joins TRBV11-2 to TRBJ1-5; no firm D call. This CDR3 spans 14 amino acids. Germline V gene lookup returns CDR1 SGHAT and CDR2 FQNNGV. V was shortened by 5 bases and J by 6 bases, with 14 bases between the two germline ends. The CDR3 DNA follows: TGTGCCAGCAGCGAAGGAAGCGGAGGTCAGCCCCAGCATTTT. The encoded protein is CASSEGSGGQPQHF.

CDR3 loop: CASSVDPSGGVGSEQFF. CDR3 coding DNA: TGTGCCAGCAGCGTAGACCCTAGCGGGGGGGTCGGGAGTGAGCAGTTCTTC. The genes are TRBV9 and TRBJ2-1; 12 nucleotides agree with TRBD2. CDR3 length: 17 residues. Germline V CDR1 and CDR2: SGDLS, YYNGEE. The ends lost 0 bases at V and 9 bases at J; junction bases unmatched: 10.

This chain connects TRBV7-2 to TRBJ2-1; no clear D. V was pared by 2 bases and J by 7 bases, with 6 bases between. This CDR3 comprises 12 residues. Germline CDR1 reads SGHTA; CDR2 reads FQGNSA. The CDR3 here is CASSLPVNEQFF. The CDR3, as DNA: TGTGCCAGCAGCTTACCAGTAAATGAGCAGTTCTTC.

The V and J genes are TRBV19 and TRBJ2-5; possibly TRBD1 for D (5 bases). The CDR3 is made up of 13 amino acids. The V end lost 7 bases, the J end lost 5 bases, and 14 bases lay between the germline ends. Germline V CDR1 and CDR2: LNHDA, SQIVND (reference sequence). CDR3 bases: TGTGCCAGTAATCCAGGGCGGTACGAGACCCAGTACTTC. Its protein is CASNPGRYETQYF.

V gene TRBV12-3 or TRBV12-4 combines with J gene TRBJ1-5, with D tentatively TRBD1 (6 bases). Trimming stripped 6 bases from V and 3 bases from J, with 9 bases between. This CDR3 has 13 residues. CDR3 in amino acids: CASRGTYNQPQHF. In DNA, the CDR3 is TGTGCCAGCAGGGGGACATACAATCAGCCCCAGCATTTT.

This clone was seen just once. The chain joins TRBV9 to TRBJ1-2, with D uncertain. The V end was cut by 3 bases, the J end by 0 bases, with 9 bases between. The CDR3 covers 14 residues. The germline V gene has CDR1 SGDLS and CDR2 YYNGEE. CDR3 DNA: TGTGCCAGCAGCGCGGCCCGGGCTAACTATGGCTACACCTTC. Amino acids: CASSAARANYGYTF.

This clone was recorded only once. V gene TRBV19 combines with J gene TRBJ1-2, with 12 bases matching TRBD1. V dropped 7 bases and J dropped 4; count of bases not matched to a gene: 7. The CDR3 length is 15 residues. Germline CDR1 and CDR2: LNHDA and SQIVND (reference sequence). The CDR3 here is CASTGQGAGSYGYTF. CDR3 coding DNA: TGTGCCAGTACGGGACAGGGGGCGGGGAGCTATGGCTACACCTTC.

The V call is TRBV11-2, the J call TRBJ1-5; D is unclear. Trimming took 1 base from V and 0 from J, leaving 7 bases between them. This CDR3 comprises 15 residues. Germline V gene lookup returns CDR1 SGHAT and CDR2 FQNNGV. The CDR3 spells CASSLAGNSNQPQHF. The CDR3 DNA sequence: TGTGCCAGCAGCTTAGCAGGTAATAGCAATCAGCCCCAGCATTTT.

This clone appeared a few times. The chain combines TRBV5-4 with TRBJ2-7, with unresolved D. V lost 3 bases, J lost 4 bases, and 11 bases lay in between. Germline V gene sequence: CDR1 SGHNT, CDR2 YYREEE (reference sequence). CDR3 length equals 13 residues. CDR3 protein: CASSSLQEYEQYF. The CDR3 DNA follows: TGTGCCAGCAGCTCCCTCCAGGAATACGAGCAGTACTTC.

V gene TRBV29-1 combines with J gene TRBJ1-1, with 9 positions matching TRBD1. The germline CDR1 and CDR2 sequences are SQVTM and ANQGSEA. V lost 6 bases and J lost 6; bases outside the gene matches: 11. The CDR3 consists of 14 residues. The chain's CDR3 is CSVERTGVSSEAFF. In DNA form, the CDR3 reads TGCAGCGTCGAAAGGACAGGGGTTTCGTCTGAAGCTTTCTTT.

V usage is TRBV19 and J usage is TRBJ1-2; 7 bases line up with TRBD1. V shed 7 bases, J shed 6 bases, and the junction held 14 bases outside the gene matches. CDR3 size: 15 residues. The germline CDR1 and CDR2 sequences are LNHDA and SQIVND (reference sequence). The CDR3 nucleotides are TGTGCCAGTAATGTGTTTTCAGGGGGAATCGATGGCTACACCTTC. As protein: CASNVFSGGIDGYTF.

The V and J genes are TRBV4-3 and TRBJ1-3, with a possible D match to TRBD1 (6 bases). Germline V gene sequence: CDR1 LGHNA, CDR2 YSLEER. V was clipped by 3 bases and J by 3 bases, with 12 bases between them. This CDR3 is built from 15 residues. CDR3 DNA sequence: TGCGCCAGCAGCCAGGCCAGGGGTGGTGGAAACACCATATATTTT. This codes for CASSQARGGGNTIYF.

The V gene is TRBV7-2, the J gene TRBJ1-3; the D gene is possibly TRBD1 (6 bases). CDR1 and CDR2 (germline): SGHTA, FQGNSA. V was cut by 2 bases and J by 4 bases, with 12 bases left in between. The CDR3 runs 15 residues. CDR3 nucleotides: TGTGCCAGCAGCTTATACGGGCAGGGGGGAAACACCATATATTTT. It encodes CASSLYGQGGNTIYF.

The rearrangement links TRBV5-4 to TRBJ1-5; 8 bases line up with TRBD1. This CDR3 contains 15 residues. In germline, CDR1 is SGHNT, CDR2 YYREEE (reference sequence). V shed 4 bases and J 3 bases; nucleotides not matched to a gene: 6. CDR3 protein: CASSTGQGNNQPQHF. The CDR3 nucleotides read TGTGCCAGCAGCACAGGACAGGGAAACAATCAGCCCCAGCATTTT. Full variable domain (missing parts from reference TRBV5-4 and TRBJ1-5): ETGVTQSPTHLIKTRGQQVTLRCSSQSGHNTVSWYQQALGQGPQFIFQYYREEENGRGNFPPRFSGLQFPNYSSELNVNALELDDSALYLCASSTGQGNNQPQHFGDGTRLSIL.

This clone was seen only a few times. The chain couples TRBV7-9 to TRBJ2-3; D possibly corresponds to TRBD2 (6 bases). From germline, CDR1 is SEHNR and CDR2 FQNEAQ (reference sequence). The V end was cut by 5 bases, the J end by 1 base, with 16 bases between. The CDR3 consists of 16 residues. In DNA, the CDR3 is TGTGCCAGCAGCCCTACGGGGGTCCCCGGCACAGATACGCAGTATTTT. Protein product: CASSPTGVPGTDTQYF. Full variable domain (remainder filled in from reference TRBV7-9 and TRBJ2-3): DTGVSQNPRHKITKRGQNVTFRCDPISEHNRLYWYRQTLGQGPEFLTYFQNEAQLEKSRLLSDRFSAERPKGSFSTLEIQRTEQGDSAMYLCASSPTGVPGTDTQYFGPGTRLTVL.

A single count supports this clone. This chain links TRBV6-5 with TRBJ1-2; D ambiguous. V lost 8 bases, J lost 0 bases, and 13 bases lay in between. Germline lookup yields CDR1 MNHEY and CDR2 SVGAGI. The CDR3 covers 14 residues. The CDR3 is CASQPGGTNYGYTF. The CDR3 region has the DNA TGTGCCAGCCAACCGGGCGGGACTAACTATGGCTACACCTTC.

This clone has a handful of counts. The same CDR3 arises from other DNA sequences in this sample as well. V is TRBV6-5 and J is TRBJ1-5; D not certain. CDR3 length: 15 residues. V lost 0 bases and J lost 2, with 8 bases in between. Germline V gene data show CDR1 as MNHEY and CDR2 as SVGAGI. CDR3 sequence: CASSYSRVGNQPQHF. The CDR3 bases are TGTGCCAGCAGTTACTCCCGGGTTGGCAATCAGCCCCAGCATTTT.

CDR3 in amino acids: CASSPPGIRNQPQHF. CDR3 bases: TGTGCCAGTAGTCCCCCGGGAATTCGTAATCAGCCCCAGCATTTT. The gene calls are TRBV19 and TRBJ1-5; D gene ambiguous. This CDR3 contains 15 residues. CDR1 and CDR2 from the germline V gene are LNHDA and SQIVND (reference sequence). V dropped 5 bases and J dropped 4 bases, with 15 bases sitting between them.

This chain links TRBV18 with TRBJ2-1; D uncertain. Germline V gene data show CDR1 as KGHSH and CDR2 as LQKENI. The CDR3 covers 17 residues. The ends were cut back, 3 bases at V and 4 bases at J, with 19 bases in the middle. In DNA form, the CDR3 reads TGTGCCAGCTCACCCCAGTCACAGACAATTGGATACAATGAGCAGTTCTTC. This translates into CASSPQSQTIGYNEQFF.

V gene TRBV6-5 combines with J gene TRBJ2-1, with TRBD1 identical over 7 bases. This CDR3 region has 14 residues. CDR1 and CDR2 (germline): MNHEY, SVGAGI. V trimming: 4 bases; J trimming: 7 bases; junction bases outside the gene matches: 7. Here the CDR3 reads CASSLGTVPNEQFF. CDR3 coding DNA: TGTGCCAGCAGTTTGGGGACAGTGCCTAATGAGCAGTTCTTC.

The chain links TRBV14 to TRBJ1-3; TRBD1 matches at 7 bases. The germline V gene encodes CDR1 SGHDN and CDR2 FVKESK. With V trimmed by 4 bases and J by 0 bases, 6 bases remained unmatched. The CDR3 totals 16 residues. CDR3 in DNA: TGTGCCAGCAGCCCGACAGGGATAAGCTCTGGAAACACCATATATTTT. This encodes CASSPTGISSGNTIYF.

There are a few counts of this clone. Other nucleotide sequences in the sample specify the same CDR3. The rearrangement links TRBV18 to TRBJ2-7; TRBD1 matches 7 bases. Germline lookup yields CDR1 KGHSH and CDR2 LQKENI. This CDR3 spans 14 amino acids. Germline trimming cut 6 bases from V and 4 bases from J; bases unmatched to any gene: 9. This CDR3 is CASSPTGVAYEQYF. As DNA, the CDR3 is TGTGCCAGCTCGCCTACAGGGGTAGCGTACGAGCAGTACTTC.